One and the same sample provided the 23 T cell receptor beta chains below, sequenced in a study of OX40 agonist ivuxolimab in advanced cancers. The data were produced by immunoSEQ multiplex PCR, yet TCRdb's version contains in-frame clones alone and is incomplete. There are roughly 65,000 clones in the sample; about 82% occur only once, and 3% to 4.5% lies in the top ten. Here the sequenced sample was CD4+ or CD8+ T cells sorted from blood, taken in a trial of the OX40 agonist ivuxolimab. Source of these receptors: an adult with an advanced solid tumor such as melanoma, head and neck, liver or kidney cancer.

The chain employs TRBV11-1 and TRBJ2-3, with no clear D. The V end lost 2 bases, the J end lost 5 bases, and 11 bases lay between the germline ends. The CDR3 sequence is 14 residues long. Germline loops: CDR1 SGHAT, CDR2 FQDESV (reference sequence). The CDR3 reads CASSLILLGDTQYF. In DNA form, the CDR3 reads TGTGCCAGCAGCTTAATACTCCTCGGAGATACGCAGTATTTT.

The CDR3 here is CASSLTLNSNQPQHF. The CDR3, as DNA: TGTGCCAGCAGCCTGACGCTAAATAGCAATCAGCCCCAGCATTTT. The rearrangement links TRBV27 to TRBJ1-5; D call uncertain. The CDR3 totals 15 residues. Germline assignment: CDR1 MNHEY and CDR2 SMNVEV (reference sequence). Deletions cut 6 bases from V and 0 bases from J, with 12 bases between.

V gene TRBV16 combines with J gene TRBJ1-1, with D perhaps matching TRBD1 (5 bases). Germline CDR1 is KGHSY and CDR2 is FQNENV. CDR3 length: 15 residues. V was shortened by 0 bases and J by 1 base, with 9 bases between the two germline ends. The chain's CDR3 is CASSQSGQGNTEAFF. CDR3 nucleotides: TGTGCCAGCAGCCAATCGGGGCAGGGGAACACTGAAGCTTTCTTT.

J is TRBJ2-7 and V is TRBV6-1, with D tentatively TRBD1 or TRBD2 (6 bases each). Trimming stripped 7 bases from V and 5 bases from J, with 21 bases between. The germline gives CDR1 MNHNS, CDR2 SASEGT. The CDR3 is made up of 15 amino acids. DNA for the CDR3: TGTGCCAGCAACTTGAACGGGGGCTGGGGGAACGAGCAGTACTTC. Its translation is CASNLNGGWGNEQYF.

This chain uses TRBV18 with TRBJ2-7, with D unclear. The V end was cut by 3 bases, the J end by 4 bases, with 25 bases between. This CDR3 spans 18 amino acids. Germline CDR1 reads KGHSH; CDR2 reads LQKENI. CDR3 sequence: CASSPSVSNDKPLYEQYF. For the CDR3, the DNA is TGTGCCAGCTCACCCTCCGTTTCCAACGACAAACCCCTTTACGAGCAGTACTTC.

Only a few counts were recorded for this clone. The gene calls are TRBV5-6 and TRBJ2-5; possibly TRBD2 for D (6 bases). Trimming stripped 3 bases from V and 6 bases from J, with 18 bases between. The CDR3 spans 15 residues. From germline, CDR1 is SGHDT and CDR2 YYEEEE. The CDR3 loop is CASSYLGAGRKTQYF. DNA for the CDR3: TGTGCCAGCAGCTACCTAGGGGCGGGGAGGAAGACCCAGTACTTC.

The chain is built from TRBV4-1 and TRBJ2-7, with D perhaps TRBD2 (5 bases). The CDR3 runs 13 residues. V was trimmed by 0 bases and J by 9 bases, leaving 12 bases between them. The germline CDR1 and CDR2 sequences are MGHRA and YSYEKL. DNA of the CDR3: TGCGCCAGCAGCCAAGAACGGGGTACCTGGCAGTACTTC. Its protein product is CASSQERGTWQYF.

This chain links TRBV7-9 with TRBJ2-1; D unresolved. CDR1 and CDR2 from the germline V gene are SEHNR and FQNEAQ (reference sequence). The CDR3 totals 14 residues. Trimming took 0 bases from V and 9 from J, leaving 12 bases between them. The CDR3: CASSLAPQSGEQFF. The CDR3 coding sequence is TGTGCCAGCAGCTTAGCCCCCCAGTCTGGTGAGCAGTTCTTC.

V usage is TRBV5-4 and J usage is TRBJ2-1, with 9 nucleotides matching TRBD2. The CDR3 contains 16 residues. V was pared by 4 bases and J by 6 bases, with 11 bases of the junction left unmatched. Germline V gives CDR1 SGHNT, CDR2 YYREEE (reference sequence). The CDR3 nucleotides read TGTGCCAGCAGCGCCTTGGTGGCTAGCGGGGCCAATGAGCAGTTCTTC. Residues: CASSALVASGANEQFF.

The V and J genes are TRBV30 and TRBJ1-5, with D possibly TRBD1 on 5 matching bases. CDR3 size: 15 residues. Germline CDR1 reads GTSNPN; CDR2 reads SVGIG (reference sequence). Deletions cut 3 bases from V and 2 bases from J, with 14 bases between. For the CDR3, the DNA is TGTGCCTGGAGCGCCGGGGGGATGGGCAATCAGCCCCAGCATTTT. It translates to CAWSAGGMGNQPQHF.

The CDR3 DNA reads TGTGCCAGCAGCCCGGGAAGCACAGATACGCAGTATTTT. Amino acids: CASSPGSTDTQYF. The gene calls are TRBV28 and TRBJ2-3; D is perhaps TRBD2 (5 bases). The germline gives CDR1 MDHEN, CDR2 SYDVKM. Trimming cost V 6 bases and J 0 bases, with 7 bases left between them. This CDR3 region has 13 residues.

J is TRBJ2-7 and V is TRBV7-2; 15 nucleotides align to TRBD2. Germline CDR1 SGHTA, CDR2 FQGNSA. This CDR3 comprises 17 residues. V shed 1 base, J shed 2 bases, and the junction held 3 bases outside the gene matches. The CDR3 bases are TGTGCCAGCAGCTTAGGGCGGACTAGCGGGAGGGCCTACGAGCAGTACTTC. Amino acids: CASSLGRTSGRAYEQYF.

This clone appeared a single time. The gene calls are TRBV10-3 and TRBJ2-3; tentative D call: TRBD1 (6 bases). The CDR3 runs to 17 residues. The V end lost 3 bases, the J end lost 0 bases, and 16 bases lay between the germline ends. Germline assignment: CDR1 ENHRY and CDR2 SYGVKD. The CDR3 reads CAISEQYRVLSTDTQYF. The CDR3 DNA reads TGTGCCATCAGTGAACAATACAGGGTTCTTAGCACAGATACGCAGTATTTT.

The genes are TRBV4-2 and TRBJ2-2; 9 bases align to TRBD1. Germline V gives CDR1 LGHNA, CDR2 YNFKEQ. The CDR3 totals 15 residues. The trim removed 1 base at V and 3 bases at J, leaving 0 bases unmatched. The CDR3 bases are TGTGCCAGCAGCCAAGGGACAGGGGACACCGGGGAGCTGTTTTTT. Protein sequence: CASSQGTGDTGELFF.

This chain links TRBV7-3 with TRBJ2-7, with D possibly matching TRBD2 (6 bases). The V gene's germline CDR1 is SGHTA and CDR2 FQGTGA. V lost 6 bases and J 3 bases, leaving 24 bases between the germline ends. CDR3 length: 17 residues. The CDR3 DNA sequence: TGTGCCAGCAGTCCTAATCTCCCTCGGGACTGTAACTACGAGCAGTACTTC. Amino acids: CASSPNLPRDCNYEQYF.

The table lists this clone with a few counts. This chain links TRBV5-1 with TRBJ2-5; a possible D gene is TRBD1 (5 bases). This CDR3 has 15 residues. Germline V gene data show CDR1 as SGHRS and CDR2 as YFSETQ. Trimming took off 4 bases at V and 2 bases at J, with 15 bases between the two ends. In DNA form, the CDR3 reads TGCGCCAGCAGCCTCACTCCTGGGGCTCAAGAGACCCAGTACTTC. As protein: CASSLTPGAQETQYF.

The CDR3 protein is CATPGQGRDEQFF. The CDR3 coding sequence is TGTGCCACCCCGGGACAGGGTAGGGATGAGCAGTTCTTC. This rearrangement joins TRBV10-3 to TRBJ2-1, with 9 bases matching TRBD1. V shed 10 bases, J shed 8 bases, and the junction held 9 bases outside the gene matches. CDR1 is ENHRY and CDR2 is SYGVKD in the germline V gene. The CDR3 has 13 amino acids.

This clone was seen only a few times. The CDR3 protein is CASSLRTGRNTEAFF. CDR3 nucleotides: TGTGCCAGCAGCTTAAGGACAGGCCGGAACACTGAAGCTTTCTTT. The genes are TRBV7-8 and TRBJ1-1; the match to TRBD1 covers 7 bases. The V and J ends lost 2 bases and 1 base, in that order; junction bases with no gene match: 4. This CDR3 comprises 15 residues. In germline, CDR1 is SGHVS, CDR2 FQNEAQ.

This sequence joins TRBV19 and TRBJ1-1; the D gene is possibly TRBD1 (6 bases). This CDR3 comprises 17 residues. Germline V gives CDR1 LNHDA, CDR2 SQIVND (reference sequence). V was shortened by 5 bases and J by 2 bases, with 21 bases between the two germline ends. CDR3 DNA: TGTGCCAGTAGTCTCATCAGGGGCGTAGGAGGAAACACTGAAGCTTTCTTT. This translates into CASSLIRGVGGNTEAFF.

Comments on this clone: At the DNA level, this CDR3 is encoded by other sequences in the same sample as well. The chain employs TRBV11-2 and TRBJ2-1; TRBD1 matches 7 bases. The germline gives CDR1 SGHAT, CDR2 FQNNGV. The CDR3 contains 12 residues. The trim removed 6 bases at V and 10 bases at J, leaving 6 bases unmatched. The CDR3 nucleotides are TGTGCCAGCAGTCGGGACAGAGGCGAGCAGTTCTTC. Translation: CASSRDRGEQFF.

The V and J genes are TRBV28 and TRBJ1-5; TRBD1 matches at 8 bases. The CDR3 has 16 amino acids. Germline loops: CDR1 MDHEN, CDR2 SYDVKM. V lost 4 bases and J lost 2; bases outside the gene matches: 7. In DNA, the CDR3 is TGTGCCAGCAGTTGGACAGGGTCGGGGGGCAATCAGCCCCAGCATTTT. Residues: CASSWTGSGGNQPQHF.

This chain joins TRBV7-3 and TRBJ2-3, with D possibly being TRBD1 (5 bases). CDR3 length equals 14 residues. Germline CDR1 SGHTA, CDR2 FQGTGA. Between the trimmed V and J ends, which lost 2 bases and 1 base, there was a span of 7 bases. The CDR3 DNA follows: TGTGCCAGCAGCTTATTAGGGGGCACAGATACGCAGTATTTT. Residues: CASSLLGGTDTQYF. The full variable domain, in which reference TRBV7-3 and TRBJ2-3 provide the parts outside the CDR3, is GAGVSQTPSNKVTEKGKYVELRCDPISGHTALYWYRQSLGQGPEFLIYFQGTGAADDSGLPNDRFFAVRPEGSVSTLKIQRTERGDSAVYLCASSLLGGTDTQYFGPGTRLTVL.

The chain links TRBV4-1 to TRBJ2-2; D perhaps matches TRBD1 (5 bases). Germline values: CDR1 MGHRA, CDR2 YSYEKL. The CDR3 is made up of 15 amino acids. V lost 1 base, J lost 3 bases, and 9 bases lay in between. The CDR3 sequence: CASSQVRTHTGELFF. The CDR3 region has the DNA TGCGCCAGCAGCCAAGTTAGGACACACACCGGGGAGCTGTTTTTT.